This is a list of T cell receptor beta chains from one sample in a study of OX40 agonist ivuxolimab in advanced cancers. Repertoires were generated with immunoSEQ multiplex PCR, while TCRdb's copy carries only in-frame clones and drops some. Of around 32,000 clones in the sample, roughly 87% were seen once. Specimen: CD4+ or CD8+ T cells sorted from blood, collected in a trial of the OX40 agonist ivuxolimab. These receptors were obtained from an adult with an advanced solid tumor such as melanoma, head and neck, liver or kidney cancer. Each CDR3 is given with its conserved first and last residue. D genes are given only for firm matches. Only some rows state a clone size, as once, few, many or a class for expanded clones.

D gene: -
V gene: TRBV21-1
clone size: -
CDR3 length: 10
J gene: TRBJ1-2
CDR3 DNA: TGTGCCAGCAGCAAGGATGGCTACACCTTC
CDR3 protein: CASSKDGYTF

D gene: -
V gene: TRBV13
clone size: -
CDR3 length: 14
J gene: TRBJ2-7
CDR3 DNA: TGTGCCAGCAGCTTAGTAGGGCTACGCTACGAGCAGTACTTC
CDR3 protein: CASSLVGLRYEQYF

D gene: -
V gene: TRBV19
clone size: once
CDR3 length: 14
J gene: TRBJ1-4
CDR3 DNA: TGTGCCAGTAGCAACAGGGCAACTAATGAAAAACTGTTTTTT
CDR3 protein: CASSNRATNEKLFF

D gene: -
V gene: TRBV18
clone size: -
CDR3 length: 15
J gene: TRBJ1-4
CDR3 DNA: TGTGCCAGCTCACCAACAGGGACCGCTAATGAAAAACTGTTTTTT
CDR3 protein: CASSPTGTANEKLFF

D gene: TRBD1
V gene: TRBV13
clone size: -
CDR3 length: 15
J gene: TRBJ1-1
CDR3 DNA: TGTGCCAGCAGCTTTCTCGGACAGGGGGCCACTGAAGCTTTCTTT
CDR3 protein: CASSFLGQGATEAFF

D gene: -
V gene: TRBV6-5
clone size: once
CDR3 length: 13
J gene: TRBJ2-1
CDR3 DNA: TGTGCCAGCAGTTACGGACCCTACAATGAGCAGTTCTTC
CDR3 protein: CASSYGPYNEQFF

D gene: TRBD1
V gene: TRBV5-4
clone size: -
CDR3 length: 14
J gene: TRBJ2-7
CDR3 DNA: TGTGCCAGCAGCTTACAGGGGGCGTTCTACGAGCAGTACTTC
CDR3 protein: CASSLQGAFYEQYF

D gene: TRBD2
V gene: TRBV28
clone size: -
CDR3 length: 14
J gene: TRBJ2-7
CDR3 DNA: TGTGCCAGCAGTCGGACTAGCGCGCAGTACGAGCAGTACTTC
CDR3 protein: CASSRTSAQYEQYF

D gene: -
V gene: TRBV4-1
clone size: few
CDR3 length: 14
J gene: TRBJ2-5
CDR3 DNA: TGCGCCAGCAGCCTGGTCTCGGGGGGCGAGGCCCAGTACTTC
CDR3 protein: CASSLVSGGEAQYF

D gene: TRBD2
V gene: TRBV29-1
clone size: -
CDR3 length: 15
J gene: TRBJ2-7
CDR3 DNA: TGCAGCGTTGACGGTGGGACTAGCGGTCTTAGGGAGCAGTACTTC
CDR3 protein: CSVDGGTSGLREQYF

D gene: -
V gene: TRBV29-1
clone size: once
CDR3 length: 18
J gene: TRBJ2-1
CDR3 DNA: TGCAGCGTTGAAGGTCTTTCGGCGTGGACTAACTCCTACAATGAGCAGTTCTTC
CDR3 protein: CSVEGLSAWTNSYNEQFF

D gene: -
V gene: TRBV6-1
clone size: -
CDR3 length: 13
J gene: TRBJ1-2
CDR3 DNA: TGTGCCAGCAGGGAAGGCTTGGAGGTTGGCTACACCTTC
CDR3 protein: CASREGLEVGYTF

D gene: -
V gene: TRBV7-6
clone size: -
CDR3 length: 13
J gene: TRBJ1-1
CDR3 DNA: TGTGCCAGCAGCCGCATTATAAACACTGAAGCTTTCTTT
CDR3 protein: CASSRIINTEAFF

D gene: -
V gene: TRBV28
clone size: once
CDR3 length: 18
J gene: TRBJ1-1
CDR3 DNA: TGTGCCAGCAGTTTAGGTGGGGGCTTACCCCCCCAAAACACTGAAGCTTTCTTT
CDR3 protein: CASSLGGGLPPQNTEAFF

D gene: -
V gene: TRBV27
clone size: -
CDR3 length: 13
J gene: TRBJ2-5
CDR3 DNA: TGTGCCAGCAGGCCGGGACAACAAGAGACCCAGTACTTC
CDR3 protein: CASRPGQQETQYF

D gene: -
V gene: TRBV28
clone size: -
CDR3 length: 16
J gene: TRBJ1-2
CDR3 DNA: TGTGCCAGCAGTAATCTCGACACCGACCCCCTCTATGGCTACACCTTC
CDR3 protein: CASSNLDTDPLYGYTF

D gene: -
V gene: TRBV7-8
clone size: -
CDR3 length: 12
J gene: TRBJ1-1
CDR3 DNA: TGTGCCAGCAGCTTGTGGGGAACTGAAGCTTTCTTT
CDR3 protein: CASSLWGTEAFF

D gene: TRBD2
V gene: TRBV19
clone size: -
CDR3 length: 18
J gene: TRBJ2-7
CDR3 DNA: TGTGCCAGTAGTAACCGAGGGCTAGCGGGAGGAACACTGGCCGAGCAGTACTTC
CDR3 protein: CASSNRGLAGGTLAEQYF

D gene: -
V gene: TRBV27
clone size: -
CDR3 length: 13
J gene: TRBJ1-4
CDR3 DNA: TGTGCCAGCACCCTAAGGTGGGGGGAAAAACTGTTTTTT
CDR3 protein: CASTLRWGEKLFF

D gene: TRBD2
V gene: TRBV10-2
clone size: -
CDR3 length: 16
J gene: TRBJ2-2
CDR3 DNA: TGCGCCAGCAGCGATTGGACTAGCGGATACACCGGGGAGCTGTTTTTT
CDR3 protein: CASSDWTSGYTGELFF

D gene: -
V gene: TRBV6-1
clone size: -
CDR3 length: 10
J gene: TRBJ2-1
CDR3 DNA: TGTGCCCTGGGGGGCGTTGAGCAGTTCTTC
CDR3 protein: CALGGVEQFF

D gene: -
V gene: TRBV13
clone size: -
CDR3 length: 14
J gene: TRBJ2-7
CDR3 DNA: TGTGCCAGCAGCGAGGGACGGAGCTCCTACGAGCAGTACTTC
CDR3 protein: CASSEGRSSYEQYF

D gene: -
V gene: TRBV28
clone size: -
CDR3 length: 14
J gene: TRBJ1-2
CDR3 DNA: TGTGCCAGCAGTTCCCTGACCGTCAACTATGGCTACACCTTC
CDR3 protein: CASSSLTVNYGYTF

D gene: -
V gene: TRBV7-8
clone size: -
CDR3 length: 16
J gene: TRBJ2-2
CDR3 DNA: TGTGCCAGCAGCCAAACATGGGGACAGAACACCGGGGAGCTGTTTTTT
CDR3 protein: CASSQTWGQNTGELFF

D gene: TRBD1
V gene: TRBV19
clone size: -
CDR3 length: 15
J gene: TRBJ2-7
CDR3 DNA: TGTGCCAGTAGTATATCAACCGGGACAGGGAAGGGGGAGTACTTC
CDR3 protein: CASSISTGTGKGEYF

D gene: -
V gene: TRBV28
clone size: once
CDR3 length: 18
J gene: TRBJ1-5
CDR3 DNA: TGTGCCAGCACCCCTCGAATACTCGGACATGGGGAGGATCAGCCCCAGCATTTT
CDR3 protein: CASTPRILGHGEDQPQHF

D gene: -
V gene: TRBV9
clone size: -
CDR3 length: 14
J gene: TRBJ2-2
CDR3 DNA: TGTGCCAGCAGCGACTGGACGGGGGCCGGGGAGCTGTTTTTT
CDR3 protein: CASSDWTGAGELFF

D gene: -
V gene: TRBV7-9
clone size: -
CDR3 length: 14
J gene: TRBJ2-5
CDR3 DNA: TGTGCCAGCACCAAACTCGGCCAGCAAGAGACCCAGTACTTC
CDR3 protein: CASTKLGQQETQYF

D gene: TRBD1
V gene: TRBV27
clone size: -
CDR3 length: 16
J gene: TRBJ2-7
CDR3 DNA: TGTGCCAGCAGTTTATATACAGGGGCACCTAGCTACGAGCAGTACTTC
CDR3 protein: CASSLYTGAPSYEQYF

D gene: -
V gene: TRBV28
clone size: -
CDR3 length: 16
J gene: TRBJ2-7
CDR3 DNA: TGTGCCAGCAGTTACCTCCCCGGCAGGGGACCCCACGAGCAGTACTTC
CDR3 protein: CASSYLPGRGPHEQYF

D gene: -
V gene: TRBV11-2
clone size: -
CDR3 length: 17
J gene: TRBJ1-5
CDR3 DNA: TGTGCCAGCAGCCCATACCACAGGGAACCTAGCAATCAGCCCCAGCATTTT
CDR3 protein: CASSPYHREPSNQPQHF

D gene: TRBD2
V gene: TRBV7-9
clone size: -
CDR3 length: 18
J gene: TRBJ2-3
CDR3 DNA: TGTGCCAGCAGTCCTCCCAATGGGCTAGCGGGAGTCACAGATACGCAGTATTTT
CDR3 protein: CASSPPNGLAGVTDTQYF

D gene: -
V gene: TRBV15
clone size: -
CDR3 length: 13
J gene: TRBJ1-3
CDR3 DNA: TGTGCCACCAGCCGGGAGATGGTAGGCACCATATATTTT
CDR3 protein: CATSREMVGTIYF

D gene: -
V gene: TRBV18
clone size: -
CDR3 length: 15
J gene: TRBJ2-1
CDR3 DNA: TGTGCCAGCTCAGCCGTTGCGGAGAGTTACAATGAGCAGTTCTTC
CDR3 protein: CASSAVAESYNEQFF

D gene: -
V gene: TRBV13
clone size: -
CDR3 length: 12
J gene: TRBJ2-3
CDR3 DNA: TGTGCCAGCAGCTACTGGAGGGATACGCAGTATTTT
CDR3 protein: CASSYWRDTQYF

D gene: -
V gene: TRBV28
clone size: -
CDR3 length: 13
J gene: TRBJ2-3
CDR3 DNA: TGTGCCAGCAGTTTACCCCGCGCCGATACGCAGTATTTT
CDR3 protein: CASSLPRADTQYF

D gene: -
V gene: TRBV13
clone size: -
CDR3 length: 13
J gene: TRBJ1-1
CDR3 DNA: TGTGCCAGCACCCAGGGTCATCCAGCTGAAGCTTTCTTT
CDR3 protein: CASTQGHPAEAFF

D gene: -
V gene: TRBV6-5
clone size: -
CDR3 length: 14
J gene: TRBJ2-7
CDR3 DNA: TGTGCCAGCAGTTATGGGCAGAACTCCTACGAGCAGTACTTC
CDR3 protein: CASSYGQNSYEQYF

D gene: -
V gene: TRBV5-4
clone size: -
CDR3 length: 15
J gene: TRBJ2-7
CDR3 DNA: TGTGCCAGCAGCTTGGGGCTCATGGGAGCCTACGAGCAGTACTTC
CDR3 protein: CASSLGLMGAYEQYF

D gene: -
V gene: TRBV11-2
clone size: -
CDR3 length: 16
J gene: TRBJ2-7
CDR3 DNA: TGTGCCAGCAGTACTGGATCCCCACCGCCAACCTACGAGCAGTACTTC
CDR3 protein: CASSTGSPPPTYEQYF

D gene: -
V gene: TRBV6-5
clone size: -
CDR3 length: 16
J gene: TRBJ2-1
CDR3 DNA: TGTGCCAGCAGTTACTCGGCGGGGAGCTCCTACAATGAGCAGTTCTTC
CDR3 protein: CASSYSAGSSYNEQFF

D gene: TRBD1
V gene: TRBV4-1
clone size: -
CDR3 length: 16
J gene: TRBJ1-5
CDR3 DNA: TGCGCCAGCAGCCTCACCCAAGGGGGCTTCAATCAGCCCCAGCATTTT
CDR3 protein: CASSLTQGGFNQPQHF

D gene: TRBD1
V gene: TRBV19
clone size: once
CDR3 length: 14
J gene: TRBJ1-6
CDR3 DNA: TGTGCCAGTAGTGCGACAGGGGAGAATTCACCCCTCCACTTT
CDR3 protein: CASSATGENSPLHF

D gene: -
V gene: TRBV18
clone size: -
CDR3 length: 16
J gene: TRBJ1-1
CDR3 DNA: TGTGCCAGCTCCTCCCCGGGGGTTCAGGGAGGAGGTGAAGCTTTCTTT
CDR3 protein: CASSSPGVQGGGEAFF

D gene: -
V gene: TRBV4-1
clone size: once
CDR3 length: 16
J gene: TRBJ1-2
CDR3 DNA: TGCGCCAGCAGCCAAGAGGCCAGGGCTCGCCTCTATGGCTACACCTTC
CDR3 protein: CASSQEARARLYGYTF

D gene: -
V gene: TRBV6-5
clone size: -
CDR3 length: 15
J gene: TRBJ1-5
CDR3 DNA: TGTGCCAGCAGTTCTTGGACGGAAGTTAATCAGCCCCAGCATTTT
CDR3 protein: CASSSWTEVNQPQHF

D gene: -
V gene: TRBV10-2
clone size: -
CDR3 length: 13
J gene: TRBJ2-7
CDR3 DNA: TGCGCCAGCAGTGAGTCCGCTTCGGGGGAGCAGTACTTC
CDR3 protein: CASSESASGEQYF

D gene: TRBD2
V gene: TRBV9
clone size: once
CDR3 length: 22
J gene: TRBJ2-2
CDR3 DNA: TGTGCCAGCAGCACTCCTAGGCCGGGGACTAGCGGGAGGTCCGCGAACACCGGGGAGCTGTTTTTT
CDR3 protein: CASSTPRPGTSGRSANTGELFF

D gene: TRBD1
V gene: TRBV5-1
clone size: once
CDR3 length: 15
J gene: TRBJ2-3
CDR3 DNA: TGCGCCAGCAGCTTGGGACAGGGGGCCGTAGATACGCAGTATTTT
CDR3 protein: CASSLGQGAVDTQYF

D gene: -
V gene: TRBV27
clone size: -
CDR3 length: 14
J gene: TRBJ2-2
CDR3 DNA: TGTGCCAGCGCGGCGCTCCGTGCCACCGGGGAGCTGTTTTTT
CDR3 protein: CASAALRATGELFF

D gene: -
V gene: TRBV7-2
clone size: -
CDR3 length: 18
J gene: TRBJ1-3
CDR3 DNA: TGTGCCAGCAGCTTTCTTACGGCACTGGGTAGCTCTGGAAACACCATATATTTT
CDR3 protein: CASSFLTALGSSGNTIYF

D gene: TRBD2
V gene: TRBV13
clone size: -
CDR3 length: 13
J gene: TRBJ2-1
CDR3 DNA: TGTGCCAGCACCTCGACTAGCTCCTTTGAGCAGTTCTTC
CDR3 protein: CASTSTSSFEQFF

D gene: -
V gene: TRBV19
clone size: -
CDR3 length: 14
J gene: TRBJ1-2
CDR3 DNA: TGTGCCAGTACCAACCCTAGCAGGCGCTATGGCTACACCTTC
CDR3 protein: CASTNPSRRYGYTF

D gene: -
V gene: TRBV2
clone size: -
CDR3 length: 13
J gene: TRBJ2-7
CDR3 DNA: TGTGCCAGCAGTGAGAATACCAACTACGAGCAGTACTTC
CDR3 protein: CASSENTNYEQYF

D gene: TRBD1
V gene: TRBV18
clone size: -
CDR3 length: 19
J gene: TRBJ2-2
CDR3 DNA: TGTGCCAGCTCACTGACCCGGGACAGGGGGACGTATTACACCGGGGAGCTGTTTTTT
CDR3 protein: CASSLTRDRGTYYTGELFF

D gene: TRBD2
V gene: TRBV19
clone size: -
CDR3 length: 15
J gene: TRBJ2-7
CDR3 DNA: TGTGCCAGTAGTTCCGTCGGGACTAGCCTCCACGAGCAGTACTTC
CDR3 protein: CASSSVGTSLHEQYF

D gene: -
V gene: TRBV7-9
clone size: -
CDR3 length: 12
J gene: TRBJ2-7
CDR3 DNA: TGTGCCAGCAGTCAAGGGGGGAACGAGCAGTACTTC
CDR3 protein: CASSQGGNEQYF

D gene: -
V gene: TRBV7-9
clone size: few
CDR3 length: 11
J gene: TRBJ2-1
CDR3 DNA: TGTGCCAGCAACGGAGGCTGGGAGCAGTTCTTC
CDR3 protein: CASNGGWEQFF